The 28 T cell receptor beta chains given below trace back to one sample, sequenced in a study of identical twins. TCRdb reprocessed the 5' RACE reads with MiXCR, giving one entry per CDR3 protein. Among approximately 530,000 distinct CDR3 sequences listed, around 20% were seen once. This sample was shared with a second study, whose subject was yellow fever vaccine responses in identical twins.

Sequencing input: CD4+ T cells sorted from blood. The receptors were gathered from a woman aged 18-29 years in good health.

The CDR3 DNA is TGTGCCAGCAGTCAACTATCCGGGACTAGCTACGAGCAGTACTTC. Amino acid sequence: CASSQLSGTSYEQYF. The chain has TRBV28 and TRBJ2-7, with 8 bases aligning to TRBD2. CDR1 and CDR2 (germline): MDHEN, SYDVKM. This CDR3 spans 15 amino acids. V was clipped by 5 bases and J by 3 bases; unmatched bases: 9.

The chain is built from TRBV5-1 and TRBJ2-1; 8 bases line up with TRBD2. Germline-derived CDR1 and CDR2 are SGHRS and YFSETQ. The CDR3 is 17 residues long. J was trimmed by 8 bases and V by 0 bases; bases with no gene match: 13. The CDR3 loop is CASSLGPGLDYPHEQFF. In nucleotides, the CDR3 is TGCGCCAGCAGCTTGGGCCCGGGACTAGACTATCCCCATGAGCAGTTCTTC.

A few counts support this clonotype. CDR3 nucleotides: TGCGCCAGCAGAGAAACGACAGGGGGAACCGGGGAGCTGTTTTTT. Protein: CASRETTGGTGELFF. The chain uses TRBV5-1 and TRBJ2-2; TRBD1 aligns across 9 bases. CDR3 length: 15 residues. The V segment lost 5 bases and the J segment 5 bases; nucleotides outside the gene matches: 7. In germline, CDR1 is SGHRS, CDR2 YFSETQ.

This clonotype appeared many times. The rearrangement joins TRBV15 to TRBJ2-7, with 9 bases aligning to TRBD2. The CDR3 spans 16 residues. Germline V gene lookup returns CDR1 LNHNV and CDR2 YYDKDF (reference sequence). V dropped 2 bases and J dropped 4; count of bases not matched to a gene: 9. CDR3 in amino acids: CATSRNRGSGSYEQYF. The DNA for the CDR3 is TGTGCCACCAGCAGAAACCGTGGTAGCGGGAGTTACGAGCAGTACTTC.

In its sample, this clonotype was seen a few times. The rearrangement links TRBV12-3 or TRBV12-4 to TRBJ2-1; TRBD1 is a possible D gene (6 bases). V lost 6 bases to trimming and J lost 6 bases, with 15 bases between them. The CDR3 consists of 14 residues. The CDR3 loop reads CASRPDSSINEQFF. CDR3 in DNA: TGTGCCAGCAGACCGGACAGTTCTATCAATGAGCAGTTCTTC.

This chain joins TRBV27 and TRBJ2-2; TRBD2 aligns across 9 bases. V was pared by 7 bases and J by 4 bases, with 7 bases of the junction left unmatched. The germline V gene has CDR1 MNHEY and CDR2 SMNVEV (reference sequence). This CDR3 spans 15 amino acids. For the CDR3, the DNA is TGTGCCAGCAAAATGCCGGGACTAGCCACCGGGGAGCTGTTTTTT. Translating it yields CASKMPGLATGELFF.

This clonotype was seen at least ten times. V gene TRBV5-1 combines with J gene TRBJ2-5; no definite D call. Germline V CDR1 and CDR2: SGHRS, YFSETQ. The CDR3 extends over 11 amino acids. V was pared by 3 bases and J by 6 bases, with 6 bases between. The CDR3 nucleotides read TGCGCCAGCAGCTCGGACCAGACCCAGTACTTC. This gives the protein CASSSDQTQYF.

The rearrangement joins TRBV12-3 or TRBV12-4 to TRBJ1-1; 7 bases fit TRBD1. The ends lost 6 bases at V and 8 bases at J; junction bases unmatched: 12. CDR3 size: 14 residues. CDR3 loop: CASRTWTGGTEAFF. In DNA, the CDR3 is TGTGCCAGCAGGACCTGGACAGGTGGGACCGAAGCTTTCTTT.

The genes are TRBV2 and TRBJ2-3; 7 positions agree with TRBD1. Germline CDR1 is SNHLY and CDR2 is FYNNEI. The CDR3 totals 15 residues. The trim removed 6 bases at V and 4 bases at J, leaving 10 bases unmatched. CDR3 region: CASRTNRGIPDTQYF. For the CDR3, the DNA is TGTGCCAGCAGGACAAACAGGGGTATCCCAGATACGCAGTATTTT.

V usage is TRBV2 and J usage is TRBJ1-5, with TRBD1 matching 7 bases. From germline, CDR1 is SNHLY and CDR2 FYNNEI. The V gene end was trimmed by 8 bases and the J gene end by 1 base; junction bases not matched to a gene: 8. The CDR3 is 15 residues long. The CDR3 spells CASQHRGVSNQPQHF. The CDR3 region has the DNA TGTGCCAGCCAACACAGGGGAGTGAGCAATCAGCCCCAGCATTTT.

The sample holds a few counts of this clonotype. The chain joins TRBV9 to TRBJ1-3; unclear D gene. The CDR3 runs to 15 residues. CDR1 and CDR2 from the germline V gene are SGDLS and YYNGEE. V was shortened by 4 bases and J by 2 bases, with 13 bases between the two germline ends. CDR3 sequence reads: CASSPVPGAGNTIYF. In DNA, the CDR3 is TGTGCCAGCAGCCCTGTGCCCGGAGCTGGAAACACCATATATTTT.

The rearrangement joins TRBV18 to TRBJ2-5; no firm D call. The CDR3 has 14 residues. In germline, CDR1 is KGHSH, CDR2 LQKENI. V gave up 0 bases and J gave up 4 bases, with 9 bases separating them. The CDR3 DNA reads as TGTGCCAGCTCACCACCAAGTGTTACAGAGACCCAGTACTTC. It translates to CASSPPSVTETQYF. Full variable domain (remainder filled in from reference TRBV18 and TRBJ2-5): NAGVMQNPRHLVRRRGQEARLRCSPMKGHSHVYWYRQLPEEGLKFMVYLQKENIIDESGMPKERFSAEFPKEGPSILRIQQVVRGDSAAYFCASSPPSVTETQYFGPGTRLLVL.

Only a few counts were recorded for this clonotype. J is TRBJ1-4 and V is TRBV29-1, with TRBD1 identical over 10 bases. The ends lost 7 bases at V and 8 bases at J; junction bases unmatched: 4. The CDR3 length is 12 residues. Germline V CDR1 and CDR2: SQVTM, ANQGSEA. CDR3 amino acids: CSGGTGEEKLFF. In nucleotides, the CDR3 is TGCAGCGGCGGGACAGGGGAAGAAAAACTGTTTTTT.

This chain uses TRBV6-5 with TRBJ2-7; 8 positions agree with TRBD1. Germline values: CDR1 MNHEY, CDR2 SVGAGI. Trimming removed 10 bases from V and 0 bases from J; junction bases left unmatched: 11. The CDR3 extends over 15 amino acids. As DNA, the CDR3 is TGTGCCACCTTTTCTTCCGGGACAGGCTCCTACGAGCAGTACTTC. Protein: CATFSSGTGSYEQYF.

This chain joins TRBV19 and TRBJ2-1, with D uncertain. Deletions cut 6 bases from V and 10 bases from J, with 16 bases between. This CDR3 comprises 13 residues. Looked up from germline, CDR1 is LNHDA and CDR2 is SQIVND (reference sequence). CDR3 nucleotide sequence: TGTGCCAGTAGGGGTGAAGGCGAAGGGGAGCAGTTCTTC. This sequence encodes CASRGEGEGEQFF. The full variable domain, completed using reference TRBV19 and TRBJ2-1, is DGGITQSPKYLFRKEGQNVTLSCEQNLNHDAMYWYRQDPGQGLRLIYYSQIVNDFQKGDIAEGYSVSREKKESFPLTVTSAQKNPTAFYLCASRGEGEGEQFFGPGTRLTVL.

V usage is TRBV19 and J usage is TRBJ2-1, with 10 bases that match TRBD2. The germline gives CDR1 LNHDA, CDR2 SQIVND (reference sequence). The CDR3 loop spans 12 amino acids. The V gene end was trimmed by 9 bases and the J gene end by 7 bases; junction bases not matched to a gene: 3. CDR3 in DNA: TGTGCCAGCGCTAGCGGGGGTAATGAGCAGTTCTTC. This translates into CASASGGNEQFF.

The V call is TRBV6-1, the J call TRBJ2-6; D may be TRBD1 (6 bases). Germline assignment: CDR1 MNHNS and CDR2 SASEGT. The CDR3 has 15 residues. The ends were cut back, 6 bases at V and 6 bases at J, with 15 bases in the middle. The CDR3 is CASRDQGKAANVLTF. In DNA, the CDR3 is TGTGCCAGCAGGGATCAGGGGAAAGCGGCCAACGTCCTGACTTTC.

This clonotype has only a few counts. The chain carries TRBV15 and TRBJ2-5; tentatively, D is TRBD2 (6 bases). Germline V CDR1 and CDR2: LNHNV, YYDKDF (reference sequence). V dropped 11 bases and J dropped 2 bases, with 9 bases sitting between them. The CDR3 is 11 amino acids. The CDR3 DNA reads TGTGCCGCGGGAAAGCAAGAGACCCAGTACTTC. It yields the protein CAAGKQETQYF.

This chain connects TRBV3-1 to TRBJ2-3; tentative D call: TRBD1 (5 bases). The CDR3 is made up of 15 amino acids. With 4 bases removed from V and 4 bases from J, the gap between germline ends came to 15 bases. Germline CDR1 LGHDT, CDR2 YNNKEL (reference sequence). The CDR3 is CASSRTHTGADTQYF. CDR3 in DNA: TGTGCCAGCAGCCGGACACACACTGGGGCAGATACGCAGTATTTT.

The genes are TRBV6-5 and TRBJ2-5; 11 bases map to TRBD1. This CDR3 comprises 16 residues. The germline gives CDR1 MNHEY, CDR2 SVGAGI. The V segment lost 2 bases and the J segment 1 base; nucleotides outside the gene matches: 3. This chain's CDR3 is CASSYGTGGTQETQYF. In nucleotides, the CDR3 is TGTGCCAGCAGTTACGGGACAGGGGGGACCCAAGAGACCCAGTACTTC.

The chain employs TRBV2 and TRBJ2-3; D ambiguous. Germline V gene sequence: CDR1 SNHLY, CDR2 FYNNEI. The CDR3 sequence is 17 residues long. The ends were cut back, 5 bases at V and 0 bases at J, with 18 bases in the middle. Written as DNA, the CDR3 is TGTGCCAGCAGTATACAGATGTGGTGGGCTAGCACAGATACGCAGTATTTT. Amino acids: CASSIQMWWASTDTQYF.

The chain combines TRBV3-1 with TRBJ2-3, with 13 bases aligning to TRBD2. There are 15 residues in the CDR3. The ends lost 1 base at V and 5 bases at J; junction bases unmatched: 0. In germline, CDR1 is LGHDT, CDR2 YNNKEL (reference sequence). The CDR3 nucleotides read TGTGCCAGCAGCCAAGGGACTAGCGGGGGAGATACGCAGTATTTT. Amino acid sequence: CASSQGTSGGDTQYF.

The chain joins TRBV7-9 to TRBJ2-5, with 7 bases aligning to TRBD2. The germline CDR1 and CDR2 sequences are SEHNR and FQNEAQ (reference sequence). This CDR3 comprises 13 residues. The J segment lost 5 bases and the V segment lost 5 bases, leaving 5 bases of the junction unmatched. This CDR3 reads CASSLTSRETQYF. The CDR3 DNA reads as TGTGCCAGCAGCCTGACTAGCCGGGAGACCCAGTACTTC.

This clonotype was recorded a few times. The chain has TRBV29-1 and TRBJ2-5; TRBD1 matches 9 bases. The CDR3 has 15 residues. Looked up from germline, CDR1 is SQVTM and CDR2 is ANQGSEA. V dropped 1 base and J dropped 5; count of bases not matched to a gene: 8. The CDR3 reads CSVEAVTGGTETQYF. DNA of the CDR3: TGCAGCGTTGAAGCCGTGACAGGGGGAACGGAGACCCAGTACTTC.

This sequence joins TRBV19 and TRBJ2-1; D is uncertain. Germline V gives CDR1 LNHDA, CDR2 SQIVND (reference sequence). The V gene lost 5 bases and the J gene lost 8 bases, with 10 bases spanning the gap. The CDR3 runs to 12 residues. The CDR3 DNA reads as TGTGCCAGTAGTGACCTCGGGTATGAGCAGTTCTTC. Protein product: CASSDLGYEQFF.

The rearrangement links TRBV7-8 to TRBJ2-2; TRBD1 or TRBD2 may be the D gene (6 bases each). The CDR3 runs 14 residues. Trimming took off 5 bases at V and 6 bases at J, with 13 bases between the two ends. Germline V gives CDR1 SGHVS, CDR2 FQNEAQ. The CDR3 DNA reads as TGTGCCAGCAGCCCCCTGAGGGGGGCCGGGGAGCTGTTTTTT. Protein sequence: CASSPLRGAGELFF.

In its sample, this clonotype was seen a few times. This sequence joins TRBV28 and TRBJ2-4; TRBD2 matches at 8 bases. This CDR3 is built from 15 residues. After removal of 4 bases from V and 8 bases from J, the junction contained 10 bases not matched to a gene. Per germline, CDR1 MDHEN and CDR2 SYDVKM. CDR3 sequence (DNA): TGTGCCAGCAGTTCGCCGGGACTAGGGGCAGACATTCAGTACTTC. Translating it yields CASSSPGLGADIQYF.

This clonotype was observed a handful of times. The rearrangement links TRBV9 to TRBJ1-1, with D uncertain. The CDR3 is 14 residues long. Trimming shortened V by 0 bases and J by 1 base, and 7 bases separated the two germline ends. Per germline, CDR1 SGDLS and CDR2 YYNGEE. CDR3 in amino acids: CASSVALGNTEAFF. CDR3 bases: TGTGCCAGCAGCGTAGCGTTGGGGAACACTGAAGCTTTCTTT.